The sequence of this T cell receptor beta chain was determined in a study of vaccination and CD4 T cells after COVID-19. Study-level information: Ranging from 14 to 241, the interval between dose two and post-vaccine sampling had a median of 72 days. Overlapping spike peptides of SARS-CoV-2, HCoV-NL63, HCoV-OC43 and HCoV-229E stimulated the cells.

This sample's treatment: roughly 10-day PBMC culture with coronavirus spike peptide pools or control peptides (ViraFEST assay). Per well, two million PBMCs were cultured in the presence of roughly 10 IU/ml IL-2 and around 9.5 ug/ml peptide pools. Per the germline V gene, CDR1 is MNHEY and CDR2 is SMNVEV (reference sequence). J gave up 10 bases and V 8 bases, and 7 bases lay outside the gene matches. CDR3 size: 11 residues. Cultured CD4+ T cells had their DNA profiled by the Oncomine TCR Beta short-read assay. Each CDR3 protein is one row after TCRdb ran MiXCR on the PCR reads. The repertoire holds about 12,000 distinct CDR3 sequences, with 38% as singletons. This clonotype was picked up a small number of times. Its antigen is undetermined.

The clonotype comes from a human donor with COVID-19. The chain carries TRBV27 and TRBJ1-1; 7 positions agree with TRBD1. The sequenced sample was cultured CD4+ T cells from blood. CDR3 nucleotides: TGTGCCAGCTCTAGGGGGCTTACAGCTTTCTTT. Protein: CASSRGLTAFF.